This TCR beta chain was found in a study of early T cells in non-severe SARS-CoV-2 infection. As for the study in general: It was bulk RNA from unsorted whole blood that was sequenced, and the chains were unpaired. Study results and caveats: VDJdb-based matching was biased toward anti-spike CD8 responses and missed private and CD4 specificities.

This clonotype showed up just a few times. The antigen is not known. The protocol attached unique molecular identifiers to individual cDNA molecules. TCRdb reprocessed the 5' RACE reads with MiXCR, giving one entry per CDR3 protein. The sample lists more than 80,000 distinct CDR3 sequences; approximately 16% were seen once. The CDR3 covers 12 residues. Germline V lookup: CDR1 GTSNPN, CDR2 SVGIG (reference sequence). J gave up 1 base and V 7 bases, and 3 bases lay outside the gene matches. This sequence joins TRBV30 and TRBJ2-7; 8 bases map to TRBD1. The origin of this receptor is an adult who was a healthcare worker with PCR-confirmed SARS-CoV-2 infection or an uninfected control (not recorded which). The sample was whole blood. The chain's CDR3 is CASDRASYEQYF. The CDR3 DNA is TGTGCCTCGGACAGGGCTTCCTACGAGCAGTACTTC.